The clone carrying this TCR beta chain showed up just a few times. No antigen is known for it. Germline values: CDR1 DFQATT, CDR2 SNEGSKA (reference sequence). The V gene end was trimmed by 6 bases and the J gene end by 5 bases; junction bases not matched to a gene: 12. The CDR3 consists of 14 residues. The data belong to a study of T-cell reconstitution after alpha-beta-depleted transplantation in children. General study results and limits: Surviving recipient T cells and thymic progenitors underlay high day-60 TCRbeta diversity in some patients. Reportedly, alpha-beta T cells present about two months post-transplant originated from several hundred expanded clones of graft origin. T cells produced anew were the main source of T-cell counts and diversity one year after transplant.

Preparation of the TCRbeta library involved a method that used unique molecular identifiers. Using its own MiXCR run on the PCR reads, TCRdb lists one record per CDR3 protein. The sample lists more than 15,000 distinct CDR3 sequences; approximately 13% were seen once. The specimen was PBMCs, mostly from graft donor cells, collected 180 days after TCRalphabeta/CD19-depleted stem cell transplant. The receptor was derived from a boy in the first two years of life who had a stem cell transplant for Wiskott-Aldrich syndrome, so the T cells may come from the graft donor. The V gene is TRBV20-1, the J gene TRBJ1-2, with 7 positions matching TRBD1. CDR3 sequence: CSAEGQGGVYGYTF. The CDR3 DNA follows: TGCAGTGCCGAGGGGCAGGGGGGGGTGTATGGCTACACCTTC.